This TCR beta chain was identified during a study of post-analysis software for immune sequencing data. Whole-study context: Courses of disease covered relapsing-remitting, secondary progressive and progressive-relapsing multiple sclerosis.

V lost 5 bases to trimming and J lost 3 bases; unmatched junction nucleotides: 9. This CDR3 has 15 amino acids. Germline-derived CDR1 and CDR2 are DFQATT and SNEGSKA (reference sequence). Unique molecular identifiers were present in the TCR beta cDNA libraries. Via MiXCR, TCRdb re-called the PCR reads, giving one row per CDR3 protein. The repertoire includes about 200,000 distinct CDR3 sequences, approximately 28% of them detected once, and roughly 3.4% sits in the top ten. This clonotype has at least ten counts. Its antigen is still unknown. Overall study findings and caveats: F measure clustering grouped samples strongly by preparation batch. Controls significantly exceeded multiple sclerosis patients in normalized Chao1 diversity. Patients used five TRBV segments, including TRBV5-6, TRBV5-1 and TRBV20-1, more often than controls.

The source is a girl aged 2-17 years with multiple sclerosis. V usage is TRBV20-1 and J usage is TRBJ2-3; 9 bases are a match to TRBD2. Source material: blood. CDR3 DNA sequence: TGCAGTGCTCCCCGCGCAACTAGCGGGACAGATACGCAGTATTTT. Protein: CSAPRATSGTDTQYF.